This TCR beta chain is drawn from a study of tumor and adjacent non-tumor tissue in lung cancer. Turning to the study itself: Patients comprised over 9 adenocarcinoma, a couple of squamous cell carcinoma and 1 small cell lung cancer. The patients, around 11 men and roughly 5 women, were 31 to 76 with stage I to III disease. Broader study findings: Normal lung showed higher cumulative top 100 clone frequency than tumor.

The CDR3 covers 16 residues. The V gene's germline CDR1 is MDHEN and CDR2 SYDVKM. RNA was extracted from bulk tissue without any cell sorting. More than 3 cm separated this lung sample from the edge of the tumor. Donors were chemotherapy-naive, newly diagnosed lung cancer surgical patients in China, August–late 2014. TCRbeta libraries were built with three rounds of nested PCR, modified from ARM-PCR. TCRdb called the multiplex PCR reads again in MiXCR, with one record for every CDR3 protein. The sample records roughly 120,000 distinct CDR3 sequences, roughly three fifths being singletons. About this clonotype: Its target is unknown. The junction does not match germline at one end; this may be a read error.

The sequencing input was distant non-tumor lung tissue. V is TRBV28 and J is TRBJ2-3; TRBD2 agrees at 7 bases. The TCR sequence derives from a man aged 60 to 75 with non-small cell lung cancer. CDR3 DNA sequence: TGTGCCAGCTGTTTAATCCTGCGGCTAGCGGCAGATACGCAGTATTTT. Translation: CASCLILRLAADTQYF.